This T cell receptor beta chain was found in a study of OX40 agonist ivuxolimab in advanced cancers. About the study: Patients achieving partial responses numbered three: one hepatocellular carcinoma case and two cutaneous melanoma cases. Broader study findings: Normalized T-cell clonal expansion was also low in some nonresponders. Partial responders treated at 0.1-3.0 mg/kg exhibited clonal expansion among the lowest measured.

The repertoire was sequenced with immunoSEQ multiplex PCR; TCRdb's copy has only in-frame clones and lacks some. The sample holds 28,000 or so clones; around nine tenths are singletons and the top ten take over 35%. Autoimmune disease history or systemic immunosuppression disqualified patients. In regard to this clone: Its antigen is as yet unknown.

The CDR3 is made up of 13 amino acids. V lost 2 bases and J lost 5, with 9 bases in between. Germline V gene lookup returns CDR1 LNHDA and CDR2 SQIVND (reference sequence). The source material was CD4+ or CD8+ T cells sorted from blood, sampled in a trial of the OX40 agonist ivuxolimab. The TCR comes from an adult with an advanced solid tumor such as melanoma, head and neck, liver or kidney cancer. The chain couples TRBV19 to TRBJ1-1, with a tentative D call TRBD1 (5 bases). The CDR3 is CASSIYGTTEAFF. The CDR3 DNA follows: TGTGCCAGTAGTATATACGGGACGACTGAAGCTTTCTTT.